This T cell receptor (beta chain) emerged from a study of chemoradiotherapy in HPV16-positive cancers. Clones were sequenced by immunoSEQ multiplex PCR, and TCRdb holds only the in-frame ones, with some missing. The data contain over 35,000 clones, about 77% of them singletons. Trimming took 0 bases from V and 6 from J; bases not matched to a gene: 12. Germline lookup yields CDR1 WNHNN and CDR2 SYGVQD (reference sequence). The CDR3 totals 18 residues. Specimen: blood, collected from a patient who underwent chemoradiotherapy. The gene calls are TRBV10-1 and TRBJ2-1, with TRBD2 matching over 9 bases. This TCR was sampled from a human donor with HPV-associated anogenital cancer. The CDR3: CASSESTGSAGGFNEQFF. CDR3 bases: TGCGCCAGCAGTGAGTCGACGGGCTCCGCGGGGGGGTTCAATGAGCAGTTCTTC.